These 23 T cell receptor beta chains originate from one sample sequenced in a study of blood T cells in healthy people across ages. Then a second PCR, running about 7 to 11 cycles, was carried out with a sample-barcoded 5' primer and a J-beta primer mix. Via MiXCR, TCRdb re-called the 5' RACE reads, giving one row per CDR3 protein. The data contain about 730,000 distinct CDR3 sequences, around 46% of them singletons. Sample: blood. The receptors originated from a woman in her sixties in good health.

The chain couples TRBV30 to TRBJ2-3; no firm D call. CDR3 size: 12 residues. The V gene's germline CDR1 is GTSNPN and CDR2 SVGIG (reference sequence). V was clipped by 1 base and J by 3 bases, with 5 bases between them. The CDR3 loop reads CAWSGATDTQYF. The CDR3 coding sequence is TGTGCCTGGAGTGGAGCTACAGATACGCAGTATTTT.

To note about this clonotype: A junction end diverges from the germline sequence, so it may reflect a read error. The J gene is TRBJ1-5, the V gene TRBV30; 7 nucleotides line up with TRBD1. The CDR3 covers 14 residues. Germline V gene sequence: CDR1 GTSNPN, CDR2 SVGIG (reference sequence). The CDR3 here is CAWSVRRGLQPQHF. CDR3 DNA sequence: TGTGCTTGGAGTGTACGTAGGGGGCTACAGCCCCAGCATTTT.

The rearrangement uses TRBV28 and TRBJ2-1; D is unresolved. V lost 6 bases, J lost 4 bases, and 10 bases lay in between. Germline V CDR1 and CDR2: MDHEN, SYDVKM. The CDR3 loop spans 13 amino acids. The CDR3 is CASSRQSYNEQFF. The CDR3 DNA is TGTGCCAGCAGCCGCCAGAGTTACAATGAGCAGTTCTTC.

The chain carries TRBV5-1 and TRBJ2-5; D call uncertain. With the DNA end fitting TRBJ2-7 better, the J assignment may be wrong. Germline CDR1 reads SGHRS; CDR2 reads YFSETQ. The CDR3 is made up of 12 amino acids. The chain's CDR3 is CASSPVGDEQYF. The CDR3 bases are TGCGCCAGCAGCCCCGTTGGGGACGAGCAGTACTTC.

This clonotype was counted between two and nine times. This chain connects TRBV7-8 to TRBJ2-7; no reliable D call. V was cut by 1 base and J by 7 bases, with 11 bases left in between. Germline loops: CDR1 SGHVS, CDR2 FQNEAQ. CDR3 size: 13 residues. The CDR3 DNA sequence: TGTGCCAGCAGCTTAGTTCTGGATACTGAGCAGTACTTC. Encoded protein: CASSLVLDTEQYF.

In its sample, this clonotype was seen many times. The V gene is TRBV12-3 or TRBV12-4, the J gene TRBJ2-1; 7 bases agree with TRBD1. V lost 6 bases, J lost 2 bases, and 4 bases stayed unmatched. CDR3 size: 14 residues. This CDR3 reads CASRPGTAYNEQFF. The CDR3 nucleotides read TGTGCCAGCAGGCCCGGGACAGCCTACAATGAGCAGTTCTTC.

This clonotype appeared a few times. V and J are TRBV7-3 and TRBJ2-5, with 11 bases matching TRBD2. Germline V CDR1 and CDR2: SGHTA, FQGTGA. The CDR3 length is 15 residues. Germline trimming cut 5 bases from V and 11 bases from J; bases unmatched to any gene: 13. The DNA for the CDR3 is TGTGCCAGCAGCCCGGTAGCGGGAGGGCCGGGTGAGCAGTACTTC. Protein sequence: CASSPVAGGPGEQYF.

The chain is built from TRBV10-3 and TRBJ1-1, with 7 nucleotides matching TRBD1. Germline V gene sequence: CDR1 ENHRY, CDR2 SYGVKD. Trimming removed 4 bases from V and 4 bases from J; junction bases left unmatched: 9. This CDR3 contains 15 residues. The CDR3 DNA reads TGTGCCATCAGTGGGCAGGGGGTCGACAGCACTGAAGCTTTCTTT. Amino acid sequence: CAISGQGVDSTEAFF.

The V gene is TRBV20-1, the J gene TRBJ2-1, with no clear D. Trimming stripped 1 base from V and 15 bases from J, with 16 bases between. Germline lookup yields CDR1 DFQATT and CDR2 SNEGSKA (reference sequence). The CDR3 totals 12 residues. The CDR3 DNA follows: TGCAGTGCTAGAGTCCAGAATCTGGGCGCGTTCTTC. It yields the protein CSARVQNLGAFF.

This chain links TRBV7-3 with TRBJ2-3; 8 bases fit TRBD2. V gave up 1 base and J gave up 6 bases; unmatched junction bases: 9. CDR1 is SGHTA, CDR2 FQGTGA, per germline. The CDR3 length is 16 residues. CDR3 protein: CASSLNVGGGRDTQYF. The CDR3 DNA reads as TGTGCCAGCAGCTTAAATGTCGGGGGGGGGAGGGATACGCAGTATTTT.

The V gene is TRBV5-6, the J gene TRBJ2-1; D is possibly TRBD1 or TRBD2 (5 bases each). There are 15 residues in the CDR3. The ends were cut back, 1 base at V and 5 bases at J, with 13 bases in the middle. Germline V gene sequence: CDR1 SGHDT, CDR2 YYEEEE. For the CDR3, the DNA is TGTGCCAGCAGCTTGATGCCGGGACCTAACAATGAGCAGTTCTTC. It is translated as CASSLMPGPNNEQFF.

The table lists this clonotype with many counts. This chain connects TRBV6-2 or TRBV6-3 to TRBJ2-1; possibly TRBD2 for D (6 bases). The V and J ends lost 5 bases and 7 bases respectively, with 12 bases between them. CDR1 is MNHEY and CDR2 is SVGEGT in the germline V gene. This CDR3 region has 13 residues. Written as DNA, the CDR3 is TGTGCCAGCAGTGTGCTAGCGAATAATGAGCAGTTCTTC. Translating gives CASSVLANNEQFF.

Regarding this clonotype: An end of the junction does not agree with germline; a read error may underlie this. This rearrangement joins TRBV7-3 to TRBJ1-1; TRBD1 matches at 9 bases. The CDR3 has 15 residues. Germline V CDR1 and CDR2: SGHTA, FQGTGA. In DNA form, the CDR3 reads TGTGCCAGCAGCGTAACTCGGGACAGGGCTTCTGAAGCTTTCTTT. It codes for CASSVTRDRASEAFF.

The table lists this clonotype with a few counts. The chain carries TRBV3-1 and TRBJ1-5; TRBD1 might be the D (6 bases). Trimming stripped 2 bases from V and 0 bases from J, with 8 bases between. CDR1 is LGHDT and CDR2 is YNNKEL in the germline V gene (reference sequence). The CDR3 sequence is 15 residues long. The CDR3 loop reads CASSQTGNSNQPQHF. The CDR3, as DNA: TGTGCCAGCAGCCAAACAGGGAATAGCAATCAGCCCCAGCATTTT. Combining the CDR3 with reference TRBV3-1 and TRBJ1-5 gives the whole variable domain DTAVSQTPKYLVTQMGNDKSIKCEQNLGHDTMYWYKQDSKKFLKIMFSYNNKELIINETVPNRFSPKSPDKAHLNLHINSLELGDSAVYFCASSQTGNSNQPQHFGDGTRLSIL.

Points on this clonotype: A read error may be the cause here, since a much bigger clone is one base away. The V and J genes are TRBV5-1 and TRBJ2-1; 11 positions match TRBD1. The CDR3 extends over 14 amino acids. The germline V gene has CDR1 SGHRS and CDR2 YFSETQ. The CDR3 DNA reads TGCGCCAGCTGGGGCGGGACAGGGGGGAATGGGCAGTTCTTC. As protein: CASWGGTGGNGQFF.

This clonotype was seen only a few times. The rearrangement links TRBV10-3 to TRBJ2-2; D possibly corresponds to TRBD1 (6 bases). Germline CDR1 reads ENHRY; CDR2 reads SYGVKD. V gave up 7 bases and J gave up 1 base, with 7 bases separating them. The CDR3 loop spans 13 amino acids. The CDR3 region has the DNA TGTGCCATCATGACAGGGAACACCGGGGAGCTGTTTTTT. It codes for CAIMTGNTGELFF.

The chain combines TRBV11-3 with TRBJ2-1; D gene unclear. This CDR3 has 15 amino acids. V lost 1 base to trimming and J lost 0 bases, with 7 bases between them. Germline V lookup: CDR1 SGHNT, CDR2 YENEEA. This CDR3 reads CASSLGPNSYNEQFF. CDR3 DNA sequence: TGTGCCAGCAGCTTAGGTCCAAACTCCTACAATGAGCAGTTCTTC.

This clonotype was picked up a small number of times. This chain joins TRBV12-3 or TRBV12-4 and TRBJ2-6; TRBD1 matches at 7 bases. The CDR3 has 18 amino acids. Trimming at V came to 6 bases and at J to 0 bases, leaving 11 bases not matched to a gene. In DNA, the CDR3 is TGTGCCAGCAGCCCGACACAGGGGCTCCGCTCTGGGGCCAACGTCCTGACTTTC. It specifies CASSPTQGLRSGANVLTF.

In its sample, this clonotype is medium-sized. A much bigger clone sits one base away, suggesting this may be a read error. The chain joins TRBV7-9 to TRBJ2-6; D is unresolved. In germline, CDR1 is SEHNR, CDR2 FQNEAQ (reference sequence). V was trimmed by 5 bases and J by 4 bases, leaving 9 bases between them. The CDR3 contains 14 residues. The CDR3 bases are TGTGCCAGCAGCCCCCGACGGGGGGCCAACGTCCTGACTTTC. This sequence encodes CASSPRRGANVLTF.

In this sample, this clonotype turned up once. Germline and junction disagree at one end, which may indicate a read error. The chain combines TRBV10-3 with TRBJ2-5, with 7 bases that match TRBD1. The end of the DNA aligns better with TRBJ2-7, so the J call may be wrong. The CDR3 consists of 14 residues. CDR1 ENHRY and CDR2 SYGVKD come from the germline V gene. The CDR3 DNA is TGTGCCACCAGTGTAGAGGACAGGACTTACGAGCAGTACTTC. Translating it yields CATSVEDRTYEQYF.

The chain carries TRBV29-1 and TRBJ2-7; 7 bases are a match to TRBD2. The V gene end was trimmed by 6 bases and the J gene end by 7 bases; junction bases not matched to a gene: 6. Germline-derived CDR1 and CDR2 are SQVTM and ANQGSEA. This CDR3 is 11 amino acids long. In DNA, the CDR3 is TGCAGCGTCGTAAGCGGGGAGGAGCAGTACTTC. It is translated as CSVVSGEEQYF.

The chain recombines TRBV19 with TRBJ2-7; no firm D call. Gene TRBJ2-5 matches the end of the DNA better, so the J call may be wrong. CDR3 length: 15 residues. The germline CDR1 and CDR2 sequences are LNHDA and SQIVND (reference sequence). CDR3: CASSIRTTPQETQYF. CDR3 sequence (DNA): TGTGCCAGTAGTATACGAACGACACCCCAAGAGACCCAGTACTTC.

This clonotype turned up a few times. The CDR3 loop reads CSVDNLEGAAQYF. As DNA, the CDR3 is TGCAGCGTTGATAACCTGGAGGGAGCGGCCCAGTACTTC. V and J are TRBV29-1 and TRBJ2-5; D might be TRBD2 (6 bases). Germline V gene lookup returns CDR1 SQVTM and CDR2 ANQGSEA. The CDR3 runs 13 residues. Trimming shortened V by 3 bases and J by 9 bases, and 17 bases separated the two germline ends.